Each of the 7 T cell receptor beta chains below was sequenced from the same sample in a study of T-cell reconstitution after alpha-beta-depleted transplantation in children. Preparation of the TCRbeta library involved a method that used unique molecular identifiers. TCRdb re-derived calls from the PCR reads in MiXCR, one entry per CDR3 protein. The sample holds about 580,000 distinct CDR3 sequences; 23% are singletons and the top ten take approximately 14%. This specimen consisted of PBMCs, mostly from graft donor cells, obtained 360 days after TCRalphabeta/CD19-depleted stem cell transplant. The source of these receptors is a boy younger than two who had a stem cell transplant for acute myeloid leukemia, so the T cells may come from the graft donor.

This clonotype was picked up a small number of times. V usage is TRBV9 and J usage is TRBJ2-1; 7 positions agree with TRBD2. J gave up 7 bases and V 1 base, and 5 bases lay outside the gene matches. Germline V gene data show CDR1 as SGDLS and CDR2 as YYNGEE. The CDR3 has 14 residues. CDR3: CASSVTSVGNEQFF. The DNA of the CDR3 is TGTGCCAGCAGCGTAACTAGCGTTGGGAATGAGCAGTTCTTC.

This clonotype was recorded a few times. The rearrangement joins TRBV6-5 to TRBJ2-1; 7 bases fit TRBD2. The V and J ends lost 2 bases and 9 bases, in that order; junction bases with no gene match: 16. The CDR3 extends over 17 amino acids. CDR1 and CDR2 from the germline V gene are MNHEY and SVGAGI. CDR3 region: CASSYLGGLRSRGEQFF. The CDR3 coding sequence is TGTGCCAGCAGTTACCTCGGGGGGTTGCGGAGTAGAGGTGAGCAGTTCTTC.

This clonotype came up a few times. The genes are TRBV29-1 and TRBJ2-3; D is perhaps TRBD2 (5 bases). V shed 4 bases and J shed 0 bases, with 11 bases lying between them. The CDR3 is 14 amino acids. Germline-derived CDR1 and CDR2 are SQVTM and ANQGSEA. CDR3 sequence: CSVGRTSSTDTQYF. The CDR3 coding sequence is TGCAGCGTTGGACGGACTTCTAGCACAGATACGCAGTATTTT.

The chain has TRBV2 and TRBJ2-1; D might be TRBD2 (5 bases). V shed 3 bases and J shed 3 bases, with 12 bases lying between them. CDR1 SNHLY and CDR2 FYNNEI come from the germline V gene. The CDR3 covers 15 residues. The CDR3 here is CASSEATRLYNEQFF. CDR3 nucleotides: TGTGCCAGCAGTGAGGCTACTAGACTCTACAATGAGCAGTTCTTC.

This clonotype has a count of ten or more. The chain employs TRBV6-6 and TRBJ2-3; no clear D. V dropped 8 bases and J dropped 2 bases, with 11 bases sitting between them. The CDR3 has 13 residues. CDR1 and CDR2 (germline): MNHNY, SVGAGI (reference sequence). The CDR3, as DNA: TGTGCCAGCGCTCCCCCGGCCACAGATACGCAGTATTTT. This encodes CASAPPATDTQYF.

V gene TRBV7-2 combines with J gene TRBJ1-6; 8 nucleotides agree with TRBD1. From germline, CDR1 is SGHTA and CDR2 FQGNSA. The CDR3 consists of 16 residues. J was trimmed by 6 bases and V by 5 bases; bases with no gene match: 9. The CDR3 coding sequence is TGTGCCAGCAGCCTAACCGGACAGGGAGTTAATTCACCCCTCCACTTT. Amino acid sequence: CASSLTGQGVNSPLHF.

This clonotype occurred a few times. The genes are TRBV7-8 and TRBJ2-1; D may be TRBD2 (6 bases). The CDR3 is 16 residues long. Germline V gene data show CDR1 as SGHVS and CDR2 as FQNEAQ. The V end lost 6 bases, the J end lost 8 bases, and 23 bases lay between the germline ends. CDR3: CASSPHGTPPRDEQFF. The CDR3 DNA reads as TGTGCCAGCAGTCCTCACGGGACTCCACCTCGGGATGAGCAGTTCTTC.